Given below is one TCR beta chain in context. The antigen this receptor binds is unknown. No much larger clone exists at a distance of one base, and base qualities are not known. The cohort was made up of approximately 670 healthy bone marrow donors. All cohort members were sampled while nominally healthy, although unrecorded immune exposures were likely present. The donor was CMV seronegative and belonged to the group of around 350 seronegative cohort members. A peripheral blood sample was provided by each donor, and peripheral blood mononuclear cells were used for TCR beta sequencing. The Qiagen DNeasy Blood Extraction Kit was used to extract genomic DNA from the blood cell samples. Receptor libraries were prepared by the immunoSEQ multiplex PCR assay. A mixture of 60 forward primers for TCR Vbeta segments and 13 reverse primers for TCR Jbeta segments was used in the multiplex PCR. Amplification of the CDR3 region of rearranged TCR beta genes was performed with a multiplex PCR assay on genomic DNA. On the Illumina HiSeq System, the amplified TCR beta libraries were sequenced as 87-base-pair reads. Under the source paper's analysis protocol: A later analysis tallied around 87 million unique TCR beta chains across the approximately 670 repertoires, and some 12 million of those chains were shared by two or more donors. Raw reads were error-corrected and collapsed into unique sequences by a nearest-neighbor algorithm in which closely related sequences were merged to remove PCR and sequencing errors. To assign V, D and J gene segments, CDR3 sequences were aligned to IMGT reference sequences. For a sequence to be retained, a match of at least six nucleotides to both a V gene segment and a J gene segment was required. A rearrangement was called productive if the CDR3 had no stop codons and remained in frame with V and J, and every other rearrangement was called non-productive. CDR3 was defined according to IMGT convention as the region running from the second conserved V-encoded cysteine to the conserved J-encoded phenylalanine. The earlier analysis of approximately 500 of the donors excluded sequences that lacked an unambiguous match to a single V gene segment. An earlier analysis of 500 to 700 of the donors classified V segments as functional when productive rearrangements were above 56.7% and as segregating when the standard deviation between donors was above 5%. To diagnose cytomegalovirus status from the catalog of TCR beta chain sequences, a statistical classification framework was built. In a later analysis, TCR nucleotide sequences were compared against IMGT/GENE-DB human TR gene sequences so that V and J genes could be assigned. Using the TCRdist pipeline, a later analysis assigned CDR3 sequences along with most-parsimonious VDJ recombination scenarios. In a later analysis, every TCR beta chain was defined by the combination of its CDR3 amino acid sequence and its V-gene family, and reads without a unique V-gene family were dropped. To address suspected cross-contamination and a sequencing artifact, a later analysis removed 592 highly shared, low-generation-probability nucleotide sequences. A later analysis calculated a clonal expansion index for each public chain from normalized within-repertoire ranks of inferred template counts. Generation probabilities in a later analysis came from a VDJ recombination model fitted to out-of-frame rearrangements, and those results were checked against IGoR. In a later analysis, TCR-TCR, TCR-HLA and TCR-CMV co-occurrence was scored with hypergeometric tests, and a repertoire-size bias correction was applied to TCR pairs. In a later analysis, false discovery rates were estimated by permuting HLA or CMV assignments 20 times. In a later analysis, co-occurring TCRs were grouped using DBSCAN, with TCRdist sequence similarity added in when clustering inside HLA-allele-positive subsets. Repertoires with fewer than 30,000 or more than 120,000 public chains, plus five repertoires with anomalous nucleotide sharing, were excluded from co-occurrence clustering. Entries here come from immuneACCESS through TCRdb and include only in-frame sequences with V and J called. Some clones fail to appear in such tables; in the studies checked, an unresolved V gene covers under half of the shortfall, and the cause of the remainder is unknown. Clonal size and the V and J genes are those of that table, whereas D and trimming came from the DNA. This sample gives 150,000 to 200,000 clones in total; approximately 90% of them show up just once. The top ten clones comprise about 1% of the sample.

The record originates from a study of cytomegalovirus exposure and HLA in healthy donors (dated by TCRdb to 2017 to 2019). With respect to the entire study: According to an earlier analysis of several hundred of the donors, 150 million to 200 million T cells yielded 117 million unique TCR beta sequences and about 300 Gb of sequence data. An earlier analysis of roughly 580 of the donors used high-throughput TCR beta sequencing to judge whether each TCR beta V gene segment behaved as functional or pseudogenic. A later genetic analysis took genome-wide SNP genotypes for about three fifths of the roughly 670 donors and used that subset as a discovery cohort. Across some 400 genotyped donors of the cohort, an average of approximately 220,000 unique TCR beta nucleotide sequences per donor were sequenced, and roughly 18% of those sequences were non-productive. Among the roughly 400 genotyped donors, 75% to 90% belonged to the genetic ancestry cluster associated with self-reported Caucasian donors. Typing coverage differed by locus: A, B, C, DRB1 and DQB1 were typed in about 620-630 donors, DQA1 in approximately 520, DPA1 in approximately 610, and DPB1 in roughly 450. In addition to the first cohort of several hundred subjects, a separate validation cohort of approximately 130 different subjects was used. A later analysis re-examined previously published TCR beta repertoires from 600 to 700 donors and added high-resolution HLA genotyping to investigate patterns of TCR occurrence. High-throughput TCR immunosequencing, statistical association of individual TCRs with disease status, and machine learning were combined to predict cytomegalovirus infection status. An early release covering about 600 HLA-typed donors comprised around 300 gigabases of sequencing data and roughly 85 million unique TCR sequences. HLA typing included class I and class II loci at four-digit resolution. All discovery cohort repertoires had been generated on a single sequencing platform. The study profiled the T cell repertoires of about 640 subjects by immunosequencing and related them to cytomegalovirus serostatus. Rather than drawing on any new phenotypic data, the later analysis identified candidate immune exposures from TCR beta sequences and the way those sequences occurred across donors. Donor age, sex, ethnicity and CMV serostatus were compiled together with the repertoire data. The study aimed to test whether cataloging public T cell receptors could reveal signatures of past pathogen exposure. Because of strong linkage in the cohort, five DR-DQ haplotypes were treated as single units for association and clustering.

The V end gives up 5 bases and the J end 7 bases, leaving 8 bases in the junction not matched to a gene. CDR1 and CDR2, per the germline V gene, are MGHRA and YSYEKL. Its CDR3 holds 16 amino acids, cysteine through phenylalanine. Solely the CDR3 DNA is kept, with 48 bases framed from the first base. Overall study results and their limits: A group of highly shared sequence variants was considered likely to be a technical artifact of the sequencing pipeline. The cohort was sequenced for TCR beta chains only, and without alpha or paired-chain data the features that could be detected were limited. The study gave a list of 150 to 200 TCR beta chains associated with cytomegalovirus. Because counts were too low, seventeen rarely observed V segments, including chromosome 9 orphons, were excluded from the earlier analysis of several hundred of the donors. Broadly in line with IMGT annotations, most TCR beta V segments showed up in productive rearrangements about 87% or about 30% of the time in an earlier analysis of several hundred of the donors. According to a later genetic analysis, donors in an Asian-associated ancestry cluster had fewer N-insertions in productive TCRs than the approximately 630-donor mean. Cytomegalovirus status was reported to be diagnosed by the classifier with high specificity and sensitivity in both the original and validation cohorts. In a later analysis, about 17,000 TCR beta sequences were associated with specific HLA alleles at a false discovery rate of 0.05. Roughly uniform sequencing depth across donors was assumed in presence/absence analyses, although this assumption may not hold. A few of the identified cytomegalovirus-associated TCR beta chains were confirmed in vitro to be specific for cytomegalovirus antigens. In a later analysis, most CMV-associated TCR beta chains were found to appear HLA-restricted, with HLA associations seemingly driven largely by CMV exposure. Linkage disequilibrium might explain the correlated functional status among segregating V segments, but an unknown experimental factor could not be excluded. A later genetic analysis associated a missense DCLRE1C variant with V-gene and J-gene trimming of TCR beta chains, and an independent cohort replicated the association. A further reported finding was that TCR beta sequences accurately predicted the HLA-A and HLA-B alleles for most subjects in the first cohort. CMV serostatus was the only immune exposure information available for the cohort. In a later analysis, several top co-occurrence clusters were reported to appear linked to parvovirus B19, influenza, CMV and Epstein-Barr virus. HLA typing was unavailable for some donors at each locus, so association tests used only the typed subset. The authors suggested that the approach could potentially be extended to other disease states and immunological phenotypes. Most TCR sequences were observed very rarely across donors, whereas some public TCRs were present in many individuals. According to a later analysis, TCR association rates differed among HLA loci, with DRB1 alleles showing the most associated TCRs and HLA-C alleles showing the fewest. When HLA alleles, especially DR and DQ, strongly co-occurred, attributing TCR associations to individual alleles was difficult. In a later analysis, HLA-associated TCR beta chains showed more clonal expansion and lower generation probabilities than non-associated chains that were equally common. Because the 87-base-pair reads could not distinguish some IMGT-functional V segments, including TRBV6-2 and TRBV6-3, those segments were excluded.

The sequence links TRBV4-1 to TRBJ2-3, with TRBD2 identical over 14 junction bases. Sequencing was done on a sample of PBMCs. The receptor was derived from a boy younger than 10 in good health and CMV-seronegative. The nucleotides are TGCGCCAGCAGCGCGACTAGCGGGGGGGGCGTGAATACGCAGTATTTT. It codes for CASSATSGGGVNTQYF.